Listed below are T cell receptor beta chains from one sample, sequenced in a study of OX40 agonist ivuxolimab in advanced cancers. The method was immunoSEQ multiplex PCR; TCRdb's version includes in-frame clones alone and lacks a portion of them. Among 90,000 or so clones listed, roughly 90% were seen once. Sequenced material: CD4+ or CD8+ T cells sorted from blood, taken in a trial of the OX40 agonist ivuxolimab. Every receptor here comes from an adult with an advanced solid tumor such as melanoma, head and neck, liver or kidney cancer. CDR3s include the opening cysteine and the closing phenylalanine or tryptophan. D genes are given only for firm matches. Clone size is not always given. Where it is, it says once, few, many or a class for expanded clones.

NA	TRBV14	TRBJ2-5	once	TGTGCCAGCAGCCAAGATTCCGCTCGCCAAGAGACCCAGTACTTC	CASSQDSARQETQYF
TRBD1	TRBV2	TRBJ1-4	NA	TGTGCCAGCAGGTGGGGACAGGCGGAAGGAAAACTGTTTTTT	CASRWGQAEGKLFF
TRBD1	TRBV18	TRBJ1-3	NA	TGTGCCAGCTCACTCCTAGGGACAGGGGCTGGAAACACCATATATTTT	CASSLLGTGAGNTIYF
TRBD2	TRBV28	TRBJ2-7	NA	TGTGCCAGCAGTTTATTACCGGGAGGGTTCTACGAGCAGTACTTC	CASSLLPGGFYEQYF
NA	TRBV2	TRBJ1-2	NA	TGTGCCAGCAGTGAAGCGAGGGGCTTGAACTATGGCTACACCTTC	CASSEARGLNYGYTF
NA	TRBV6-5	TRBJ2-7	NA	TGTGCCAGCAGTTCGGGGACCACTACCTACGAGCAGTACTTC	CASSSGTTTYEQYF
NA	TRBV6-5	TRBJ2-1	NA	TGTGCCAGCTTCCAGCGGGCGGGGAATGAGCAGTTCTTC	CASFQRAGNEQFF
NA	TRBV19	TRBJ1-2	once	TGTGCCAGTAGTACAACCGGGGGACCAAGTGCCCTTAACTATGGCTACACCTTC	CASSTTGGPSALNYGYTF
NA	TRBV27	TRBJ2-1	NA	TGTGCCAGCAGTTCCCTCGGAGGGATGAATGAGCAGTTCTTC	CASSSLGGMNEQFF
NA	TRBV5-5	TRBJ2-5	NA	TGTGCCAGCAGCTTAGGTGGTACTGTACAAGAGACCCAGTACTTC	CASSLGGTVQETQYF
NA	TRBV12-2	TRBJ2-5	few	TGTGCAAGTCGCACAGGGGGCGGTGAGACCCAGTACTTC	CASRTGGGETQYF
TRBD2	TRBV7-3	TRBJ2-1	NA	TGTGCCAGCAGCTTAATCCTAGCGGGAGTTGGAGAGCAGTTCTTC	CASSLILAGVGEQFF
NA	TRBV4-2	TRBJ2-1	NA	TGTGCCAGCAGCCAAGGGTCGGGAGCCCTCTACAATGAGCAGTTCTTC	CASSQGSGALYNEQFF
NA	TRBV28	TRBJ2-5	NA	TGTGCCAGCAGTTTTATTGGCAGTAGCTCCCAAGAGACCCAGTACTTC	CASSFIGSSSQETQYF
NA	TRBV19	TRBJ1-5	NA	TGTGCCAGTACGCGGACGGATAGCAATCAGCCCCAGCATTTT	CASTRTDSNQPQHF
NA	TRBV19	TRBJ2-5	NA	TGTGCCAGTAGTATTGGTCAGATAGAGACCCAGTACTTC	CASSIGQIETQYF
TRBD1	TRBV7-6	TRBJ2-7	NA	TGTGCCAGCAGCTTAGCGGGGACAGGGTCCTACGAGCAGTACTTC	CASSLAGTGSYEQYF
TRBD2	TRBV5-8	TRBJ2-2	NA	TGTGCCAGCAGCTTGTGGGGGGGGACGGAGGACACCGGGGAGCTGTTTTTT	CASSLWGGTEDTGELFF
TRBD1	TRBV7-2	TRBJ2-2	NA	TGTGCCAGCAGCCTGACAGGGCGGAACACCGGGGAGCTGTTTTTT	CASSLTGRNTGELFF
NA	TRBV7-6	TRBJ1-1	NA	TGTGCCAGCAGCTTAGCCGGTTTGAACACTGAAGCTTTCTTT	CASSLAGLNTEAFF
NA	TRBV19	TRBJ2-2	NA	TGTGCCAGTAGTATTTACGAGACCGGGGAGCTGTTTTTT	CASSIYETGELFF
NA	TRBV19	TRBJ2-1	NA	TGTGCCAGTACTCCTTTCCCGTTCAACAATGAGCAGTTCTTC	CASTPFPFNNEQFF